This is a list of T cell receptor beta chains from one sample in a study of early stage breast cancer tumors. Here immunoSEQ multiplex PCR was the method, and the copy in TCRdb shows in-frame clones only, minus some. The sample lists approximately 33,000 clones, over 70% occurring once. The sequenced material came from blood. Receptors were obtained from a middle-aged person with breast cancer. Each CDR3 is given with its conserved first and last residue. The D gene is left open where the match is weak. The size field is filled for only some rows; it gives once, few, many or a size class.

CDR3 protein: CASSLGGQNTDTQYF
CDR3 DNA: TGTGCCAGCTCGCTTGGAGGGCAAAACACAGATACGCAGTATTTT
D gene: -
V gene: TRBV11-3
J gene: TRBJ2-3
clone size: -

CDR3 protein: CASRTPAGLAGGGFGQYF
CDR3 DNA: TGTGCCAGCAGGACTCCGGCGGGACTAGCGGGAGGGGGATTTGGGCAGTACTTC
D gene: TRBD2
V gene: TRBV28
J gene: TRBJ2-7
clone size: -

CDR3 protein: CASSLRKGTDTQYF
CDR3 DNA: TGTGCCAGCAGCTTACGAAAAGGCACAGATACGCAGTATTTT
D gene: -
V gene: TRBV7-2
J gene: TRBJ2-3
clone size: -

CDR3 protein: CATTSDLTDTQYF
CDR3 DNA: TGCGCCACAACTAGCGATCTCACAGATACGCAGTATTTT
D gene: TRBD2
V gene: TRBV5-1
J gene: TRBJ2-3
clone size: -

CDR3 protein: CASSAMNTEAFF
CDR3 DNA: TGTGCCAGCAGTGCTATGAACACTGAAGCTTTCTTT
D gene: -
V gene: TRBV2
J gene: TRBJ1-1
clone size: -

CDR3 protein: CASSLAGDSYNEQFF
CDR3 DNA: TGTGCCAGCAGCCTAGCGGGAGACTCCTACAATGAGCAGTTCTTC
D gene: TRBD2
V gene: TRBV9
J gene: TRBJ2-1
clone size: -

CDR3 protein: CASSPSNQPQHF
CDR3 DNA: TGTGCCAGTAGTCCTAGCAATCAGCCCCAGCATTTT
D gene: -
V gene: TRBV19
J gene: TRBJ1-5
clone size: -

CDR3 protein: CASSRDSRSGELFF
CDR3 DNA: TGTGCCAGCAGCCGGGACAGCCGGTCCGGGGAGCTGTTTTTT
D gene: TRBD1
V gene: TRBV11-3
J gene: TRBJ2-2
clone size: -

CDR3 protein: CASSPGRSQETQYF
CDR3 DNA: TGTGCCAGCTCACCTGGACGGAGCCAAGAGACCCAGTACTTC
D gene: -
V gene: TRBV18
J gene: TRBJ2-5
clone size: -

CDR3 protein: CASSLELAGGPSSYNEQFF
CDR3 DNA: TGTGCCAGCAGCTTAGAACTAGCGGGAGGCCCTAGCTCCTACAATGAGCAGTTCTTC
D gene: TRBD2
V gene: TRBV11-2
J gene: TRBJ2-1
clone size: -

CDR3 protein: CASKRDRMDTEAFF
CDR3 DNA: TGTGCCAGCAAACGGGACAGGATGGACACTGAAGCTTTCTTT
D gene: TRBD1
V gene: TRBV28
J gene: TRBJ1-1
clone size: -

CDR3 protein: CAWSAGRQETQYF
CDR3 DNA: TGTGCCTGGAGTGCGGGCCGTCAAGAGACCCAGTACTTC
D gene: -
V gene: TRBV30
J gene: TRBJ2-5
clone size: -

CDR3 protein: CASSRGSYGYTF
CDR3 DNA: TGTGCCAGCAGCCGAGGGTCTTATGGCTACACCTTC
D gene: -
V gene: TRBV5-6
J gene: TRBJ1-2
clone size: -

CDR3 protein: CASSYSRDSGNTIYF
CDR3 DNA: TGTGCCAGCAGTTACTCAAGGGACTCTGGAAACACCATATATTTT
D gene: -
V gene: TRBV6-5
J gene: TRBJ1-3
clone size: -

CDR3 protein: CASRPTSQSEQFF
CDR3 DNA: TGTGCCAGCAGACCAACTAGCCAGTCTGAGCAGTTCTTC
D gene: -
V gene: TRBV6-5
J gene: TRBJ2-1
clone size: -

CDR3 protein: CASSQVGDWYEQYF
CDR3 DNA: TGTGCCAGCAGCCAAGTCGGCGACTGGTACGAGCAGTACTTC
D gene: -
V gene: TRBV7-9
J gene: TRBJ2-7
clone size: -

CDR3 protein: CASSVGSGGAGEKLFF
CDR3 DNA: TGTGCCAGCAGCGTGGGGTCGGGGGGTGCTGGTGAAAAACTGTTTTTT
D gene: -
V gene: TRBV9
J gene: TRBJ1-4
clone size: -

CDR3 protein: CASSRVQGYGQPQHF
CDR3 DNA: TGCGCCAGCAGCCGGGTTCAGGGGTACGGTCAGCCCCAGCATTTT
D gene: -
V gene: TRBV4-1
J gene: TRBJ1-5
clone size: few

CDR3 protein: CASSPGLETYEQYF
CDR3 DNA: TGTGCCAGCTCCCCAGGGTTGGAAACCTACGAGCAGTACTTC
D gene: -
V gene: TRBV18
J gene: TRBJ2-7
clone size: few

CDR3 protein: CASSPGGGSAIQETQYF
CDR3 DNA: TGTGCCAGCAGCCCGGGGGGTGGTAGCGCCATCCAAGAGACCCAGTACTTC
D gene: TRBD2
V gene: TRBV11-3
J gene: TRBJ2-5
clone size: once

CDR3 protein: CASSLGLDRTFYGYTF
CDR3 DNA: TGTGCCAGCAGCTTAGGGCTGGACAGGACTTTCTATGGCTACACCTTC
D gene: TRBD1
V gene: TRBV7-9
J gene: TRBJ1-2
clone size: few

CDR3 protein: CASSNQMNQPQHF
CDR3 DNA: TGTGCCAGCAGTAATCAGATGAATCAGCCCCAGCATTTT
D gene: -
V gene: TRBV6-6
J gene: TRBJ1-5
clone size: -

CDR3 protein: CASRTTRGRGTGYTF
CDR3 DNA: TGTGCCAGCAGAACTACCCGGGGACGAGGAACTGGCTACACCTTC
D gene: -
V gene: TRBV5-6
J gene: TRBJ1-2
clone size: few

CDR3 protein: CASSLASSGDNEQFF
CDR3 DNA: TGTGCCAGCAGCTTAGCGTCTAGCGGAGACAATGAGCAGTTCTTC
D gene: TRBD2
V gene: TRBV11-2
J gene: TRBJ2-1
clone size: -

CDR3 protein: CASSRSPSPLADTQYF
CDR3 DNA: TGTGCCAGCAGCAGGTCGCCTAGCCCCCTCGCAGATACGCAGTATTTT
D gene: -
V gene: TRBV11-2
J gene: TRBJ2-3
clone size: once

CDR3 protein: CASSLLPQETQYF
CDR3 DNA: TGTGCCAGTAGCCTACTCCCACAAGAGACCCAGTACTTC
D gene: -
V gene: TRBV19
J gene: TRBJ2-5
clone size: -

CDR3 protein: CAWRVGAYYGYTF
CDR3 DNA: TGTGCCTGGAGGGTCGGGGCATACTATGGCTACACCTTC
D gene: -
V gene: TRBV30
J gene: TRBJ1-2
clone size: -

CDR3 protein: CATSHPGLSTDTQYF
CDR3 DNA: TGTGCCACCAGCCATCCGGGACTGAGCACAGATACGCAGTATTTT
D gene: -
V gene: TRBV15
J gene: TRBJ2-3
clone size: -

CDR3 protein: CASSLVNRGGEKLFF
CDR3 DNA: TGCGCCAGCAGCTTGGTTAACAGGGGTGGGGAAAAACTGTTTTTT
D gene: TRBD1
V gene: TRBV5-1
J gene: TRBJ1-4
clone size: -

CDR3 protein: CASSLDSETQYF
CDR3 DNA: TGTGCCAGCAGCTTAGATTCAGAGACCCAGTACTTC
D gene: -
V gene: TRBV11-2
J gene: TRBJ2-5
clone size: -

CDR3 protein: CASSQGDYGYTF
CDR3 DNA: TGTGCCAGCAGCCAAGGAGACTATGGCTACACCTTC
D gene: -
V gene: TRBV4-2
J gene: TRBJ1-2
clone size: -

CDR3 protein: CASSVSPLRGNEQFF
CDR3 DNA: TGTGCCAGCAGCGTATCCCCCCTCAGGGGCAATGAGCAGTTCTTC
D gene: -
V gene: TRBV9
J gene: TRBJ2-1
clone size: -

CDR3 protein: CASRETEEKLFF
CDR3 DNA: TGTGCCAGCAGGGAGACAGAGGAAAAACTGTTTTTT
D gene: -
V gene: TRBV2
J gene: TRBJ1-4
clone size: few

CDR3 protein: CSVLQETQYF
CDR3 DNA: TGCAGCGTACTACAAGAGACCCAGTACTTC
D gene: -
V gene: TRBV29-1
J gene: TRBJ2-5
clone size: -

CDR3 protein: CASSPGTITLNEQFF
CDR3 DNA: TGTGCCAGCAGCCCGGGGACTATAACTCTTAATGAGCAGTTCTTC
D gene: TRBD2
V gene: TRBV7-2
J gene: TRBJ2-1
clone size: -

CDR3 protein: CSVEVAMNTEAFF
CDR3 DNA: TGCAGCGTTGAGGTAGCAATGAACACTGAAGCTTTCTTT
D gene: -
V gene: TRBV29-1
J gene: TRBJ1-1
clone size: -

CDR3 protein: CASSSQADRLREQFF
CDR3 DNA: TGTGCCAGCAGCTCCCAAGCGGACCGGCTTCGTGAGCAGTTCTTC
D gene: -
V gene: TRBV7-9
J gene: TRBJ2-1
clone size: -

CDR3 protein: CASSLSEVSYEQYF
CDR3 DNA: TGTGCCAGCAGTCTTTCAGAGGTCTCCTACGAGCAGTACTTC
D gene: -
V gene: TRBV28
J gene: TRBJ2-7
clone size: -

CDR3 protein: CASSLRDRSYEQYF
CDR3 DNA: TGTGCCAGCAGTTTAAGGGACAGGTCCTACGAGCAGTACTTC
D gene: TRBD1
V gene: TRBV27
J gene: TRBJ2-7
clone size: -

CDR3 protein: CASSFSGTSGRLGANVLTF
CDR3 DNA: TGCGCCAGCAGCTTCTCCGGGACTAGCGGGAGACTTGGGGCCAACGTCCTGACTTTC
D gene: TRBD2
V gene: TRBV5-1
J gene: TRBJ2-6
clone size: once

CDR3 protein: CASRKLGLDFTDTQYF
CDR3 DNA: TGTGCCAGCAGAAAATTAGGACTGGACTTCACAGATACGCAGTATTTT
D gene: -
V gene: TRBV11-3
J gene: TRBJ2-3
clone size: -

CDR3 protein: CASSYRDSNYELYF
CDR3 DNA: TGTGCCAGCAGCTACCGGGACAGCAACTACGAGCTGTACTTC
D gene: TRBD1
V gene: TRBV5-8
J gene: TRBJ2-7
clone size: -

CDR3 protein: CASSHGQGRNTQYF
CDR3 DNA: TGTGCCAGCAGCCACGGACAGGGGCGAAATACGCAGTATTTT
D gene: TRBD1
V gene: TRBV7-2
J gene: TRBJ2-3
clone size: -

CDR3 protein: CASSQGTGVDTQYF
CDR3 DNA: TGCGCCAGCAGCCAAGGGACAGGGGTCGATACGCAGTATTTT
D gene: TRBD1
V gene: TRBV4-3
J gene: TRBJ2-3
clone size: -

CDR3 protein: CASSYGAGDEQYF
CDR3 DNA: TGTGCCAGCAGTTACGGCGCAGGTGACGAGCAGTACTTC
D gene: -
V gene: TRBV6-5
J gene: TRBJ2-7
clone size: -

CDR3 protein: CASAGLAGDETQYF
CDR3 DNA: TGTGCCAGTGCCGGACTAGCGGGAGATGAGACCCAGTACTTC
D gene: TRBD2
V gene: TRBV27
J gene: TRBJ2-5
clone size: -

CDR3 protein: CASSASGSNTDTQYF
CDR3 DNA: TGTGCCAGCAGTGCTAGCGGTAGTAACACAGATACGCAGTATTTT
D gene: TRBD2
V gene: TRBV6-5
J gene: TRBJ2-3
clone size: -

CDR3 protein: CASTNARLPNPEAFF
CDR3 DNA: TGTGCCAGTACCAATGCCCGACTCCCGAACCCTGAAGCTTTCTTT
D gene: -
V gene: TRBV19
J gene: TRBJ1-1
clone size: -

CDR3 protein: CASSLTTQQFF
CDR3 DNA: TGTGCCAGCAGCTTGACTACCCAGCAGTTCTTC
D gene: -
V gene: TRBV7-2
J gene: TRBJ2-1
clone size: -

CDR3 protein: CASSSSVWGQVTEAFF
CDR3 DNA: TGTGCCAGCAGCTCATCAGTTTGGGGACAGGTGACTGAAGCTTTCTTT
D gene: TRBD1
V gene: TRBV7-9
J gene: TRBJ1-1
clone size: -

CDR3 protein: CASSPGQAPYTDTQYF
CDR3 DNA: TGTGCCAGCTCACCAGGGCAGGCCCCTTACACAGATACGCAGTATTTT
D gene: -
V gene: TRBV18
J gene: TRBJ2-3
clone size: -

CDR3 protein: CASRVRTEDGYTF
CDR3 DNA: TGTGCCAGTAGGGTCCGGACCGAGGATGGCTACACCTTC
D gene: -
V gene: TRBV19
J gene: TRBJ1-2
clone size: -

CDR3 protein: CSVEVLAGGTDTQYF
CDR3 DNA: TGCAGCGTTGAGGTCCTAGCGGGAGGGACAGATACGCAGTATTTT
D gene: TRBD2
V gene: TRBV29-1
J gene: TRBJ2-3
clone size: once

CDR3 protein: CASSSTRQNTEAFF
CDR3 DNA: TGTGCCAGCAGCTCCACTCGACAAAACACTGAAGCTTTCTTT
D gene: -
V gene: TRBV7-9
J gene: TRBJ1-1
clone size: few

CDR3 protein: CASSKRTSNNEQFF
CDR3 DNA: TGTGCCAGTAGTAAGCGGACTAGCAATAATGAGCAGTTCTTC
D gene: TRBD2
V gene: TRBV19
J gene: TRBJ2-1
clone size: -

CDR3 protein: CASSLPEYGNEQFF
CDR3 DNA: TGTGCCAGCAGCTTGCCCGAATACGGCAATGAGCAGTTCTTC
D gene: -
V gene: TRBV5-5
J gene: TRBJ2-1
clone size: -

CDR3 protein: CASSFLTGGEKLFF
CDR3 DNA: TGTGCCAGCAGCTTTTTGACGGGAGGTGAAAAACTGTTTTTT
D gene: -
V gene: TRBV5-6
J gene: TRBJ1-4
clone size: -

CDR3 protein: CASSPEGWTEAFF
CDR3 DNA: TGTGCCAGCTCACCGGAGGGTTGGACTGAAGCTTTCTTT
D gene: -
V gene: TRBV18
J gene: TRBJ1-1
clone size: -

CDR3 protein: CASAAVHEQYF
CDR3 DNA: TGTGCCAGCGCCGCAGTTCACGAGCAGTACTTC
D gene: -
V gene: TRBV6-5
J gene: TRBJ2-7
clone size: -

CDR3 protein: CASSSSADTQYF
CDR3 DNA: TGTGCCAGCAGTTCGTCGGCAGATACGCAGTATTTT
D gene: -
V gene: TRBV27
J gene: TRBJ2-3
clone size: -